These 6 T cell receptor beta chains were all obtained from the same sample, sequenced in a study of control samples from healthy donors and cancer patients. Sequencing used immunoSEQ multiplex PCR; TCRdb keeps in-frame clones, though not all of them. The sample includes around 110,000 clones, 88% of them seen just once. Sequencing was done on a sample of blood. The receptors derive from a woman between 65 and 79 years old in good health.

The chain joins TRBV18 to TRBJ2-6; TRBD1 matches at 7 bases. This CDR3 spans 16 amino acids. The J segment lost 2 bases and the V segment lost 0 bases, leaving 1 base of the junction unmatched. CDR1 and CDR2 from the germline V gene are KGHSH and LQKENI. CDR3: CASSPPGGAGANVLTF. The CDR3 nucleotides are TGTGCCAGCTCACCACCAGGGGGCGCTGGGGCCAACGTCCTGACTTTC. The whole variable domain, filled in from reference TRBV18 and TRBJ2-6, reads NAGVMQNPRHLVRRRGQEARLRCSPMKGHSHVYWYRQLPEEGLKFMVYLQKENIIDESGMPKERFSAEFPKEGPSILRIQQVVRGDSAAYFCASSPPGGAGANVLTFGAGSRLTVL.

V and J are TRBV11-2 and TRBJ1-2, with D tentatively TRBD1 (6 bases). In germline, CDR1 is SGHAT, CDR2 FQNNGV. V lost 4 bases and J lost 5, with 14 bases in between. The CDR3 extends over 14 amino acids. This CDR3 reads CASSSWGAKYGYTF. In nucleotides, the CDR3 is TGTGCCAGCAGCTCGTGGGGGGCGAAGTATGGCTACACCTTC. Full variable domain (remainder filled in from reference TRBV11-2 and TRBJ1-2): EAGVAQSPRYKIIEKRQSVAFWCNPISGHATLYWYQQILGQGPKLLIQFQNNGVVDDSQLPKDRFSAERLKGVDSTLKIQPAKLEDSAVYLCASSSWGAKYGYTFGSGTRLTVV.

This chain uses TRBV24-1 with TRBJ2-5; D call uncertain. V lost 3 bases to trimming and J lost 0 bases, with 4 bases between them. The CDR3 has 13 residues. Looked up from germline, CDR1 is KGHDR and CDR2 is SFDVKD. CDR3 amino acids: CATSDPYQETQYF. For the CDR3, the DNA is TGTGCCACCAGTGATCCGTACCAAGAGACCCAGTACTTC.

This chain joins TRBV19 and TRBJ1-3; D possibly corresponds to TRBD1 (5 bases). With 1 base removed from V and 3 bases from J, the gap between germline ends came to 16 bases. Germline-derived CDR1 and CDR2 are LNHDA and SQIVND (reference sequence). This CDR3 spans 17 amino acids. CDR3 DNA: TGTGCCAGTAGTATAGCGGGGGGTTCTTCCTATGGAAACACCATATATTTT. This codes for CASSIAGGSSYGNTIYF.

This chain connects TRBV3-1 (or the pseudogene TRBV3-2) to TRBJ1-1, with D tentatively TRBD1 (6 bases). Germline CDR1 is LGHDT and CDR2 is YNNKEL (reference sequence). V lost 5 bases to trimming and J lost 3 bases, with 16 bases between them. CDR3 length equals 15 residues. In DNA, the CDR3 is TGTGCCAGCAGCGCCTTGGGAGGGGGAGACACTGAAGCTTTCTTT. It is translated as CASSALGGGDTEAFF.

The chain combines TRBV11-2 with TRBJ1-2; the D is unclear. CDR1 SGHAT and CDR2 FQNNGV come from the germline V gene. The CDR3 is 14 amino acids. V shed 5 bases and J shed 0 bases, with 10 bases lying between them. The CDR3 bases are TGTGCCAGCAGCCCCCACAGTTCTAACTATGGCTACACCTTC. Protein sequence: CASSPHSSNYGYTF.